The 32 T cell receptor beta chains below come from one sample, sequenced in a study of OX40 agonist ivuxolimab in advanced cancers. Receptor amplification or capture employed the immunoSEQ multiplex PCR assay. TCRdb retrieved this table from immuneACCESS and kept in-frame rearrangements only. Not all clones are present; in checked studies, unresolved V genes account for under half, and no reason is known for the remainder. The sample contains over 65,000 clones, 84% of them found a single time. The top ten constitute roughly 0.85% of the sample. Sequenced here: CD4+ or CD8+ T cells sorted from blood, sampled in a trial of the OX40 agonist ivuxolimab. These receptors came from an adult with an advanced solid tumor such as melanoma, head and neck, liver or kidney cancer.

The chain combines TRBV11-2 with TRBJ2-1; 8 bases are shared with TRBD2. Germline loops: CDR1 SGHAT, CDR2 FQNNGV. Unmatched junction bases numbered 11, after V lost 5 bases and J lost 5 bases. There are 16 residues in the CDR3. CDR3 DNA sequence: TGTGCCAGCAGCCCCCGACGAGGTAGCGGGGACAATGAGCAGTTCTTC. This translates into CASSPRRGSGDNEQFF.

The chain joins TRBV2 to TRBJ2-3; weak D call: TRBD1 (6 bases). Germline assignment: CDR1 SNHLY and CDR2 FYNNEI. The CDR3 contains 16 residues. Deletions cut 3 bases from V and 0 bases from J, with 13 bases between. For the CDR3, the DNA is TGTGCCAGCAGTGAGACGAGACAGGTTAGCACAGATACGCAGTATTTT. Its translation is CASSETRQVSTDTQYF.

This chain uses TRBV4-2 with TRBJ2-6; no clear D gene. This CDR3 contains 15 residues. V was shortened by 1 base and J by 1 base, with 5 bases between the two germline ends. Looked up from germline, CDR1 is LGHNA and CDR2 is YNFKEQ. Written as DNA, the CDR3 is TGTGCCAGCAGCCAAGGGGAATCTGGGGCCAACGTCCTGACTTTC. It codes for CASSQGESGANVLTF.

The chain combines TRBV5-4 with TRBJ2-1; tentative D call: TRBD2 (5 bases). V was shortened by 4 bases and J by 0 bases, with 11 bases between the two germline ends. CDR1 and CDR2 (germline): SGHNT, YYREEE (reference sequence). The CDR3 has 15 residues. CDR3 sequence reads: CASSLGESSYNEQFF. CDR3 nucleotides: TGTGCCAGCAGCCTCGGGGAGAGCTCCTACAATGAGCAGTTCTTC.

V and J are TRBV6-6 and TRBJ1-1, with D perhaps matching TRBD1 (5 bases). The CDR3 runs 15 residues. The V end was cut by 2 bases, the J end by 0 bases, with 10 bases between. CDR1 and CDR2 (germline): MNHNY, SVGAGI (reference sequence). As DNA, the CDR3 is TGTGCCAGCAGTTACAATAGGGGCATGAACACTGAAGCTTTCTTT. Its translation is CASSYNRGMNTEAFF.

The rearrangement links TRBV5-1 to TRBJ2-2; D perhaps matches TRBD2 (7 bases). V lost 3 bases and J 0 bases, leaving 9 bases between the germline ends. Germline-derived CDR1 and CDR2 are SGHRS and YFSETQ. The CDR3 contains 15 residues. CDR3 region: CASSSGGPNTGELFF. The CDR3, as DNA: TGCGCCAGCAGCTCGGGGGGCCCGAACACCGGGGAGCTGTTTTTT.

In nucleotides, the CDR3 is TGTGCCAGCAGTTTCGCCCAGGGCACAGATACGCAGTATTTT. Residues: CASSFAQGTDTQYF. V usage is TRBV6-5 and J usage is TRBJ2-3; D uncertain. The CDR3 totals 14 residues. Germline-derived CDR1 and CDR2 are MNHEY and SVGAGI. Trimming cost V 4 bases and J 1 base, with 9 bases left between them.

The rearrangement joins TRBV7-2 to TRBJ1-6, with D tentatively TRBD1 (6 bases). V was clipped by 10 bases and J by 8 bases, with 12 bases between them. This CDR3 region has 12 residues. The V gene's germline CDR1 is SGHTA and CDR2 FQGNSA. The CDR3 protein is CATTRGDSPLHF. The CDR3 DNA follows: TGTGCCACCACTAGGGGGGATTCACCCCTCCACTTT.

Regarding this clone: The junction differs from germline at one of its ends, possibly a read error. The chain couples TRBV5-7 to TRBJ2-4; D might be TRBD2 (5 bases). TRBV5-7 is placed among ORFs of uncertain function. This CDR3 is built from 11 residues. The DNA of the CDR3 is TGTGCCAGCAGCTTGAGCGACGGGGTTCCCTTC. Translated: CASSLSDGVPF.

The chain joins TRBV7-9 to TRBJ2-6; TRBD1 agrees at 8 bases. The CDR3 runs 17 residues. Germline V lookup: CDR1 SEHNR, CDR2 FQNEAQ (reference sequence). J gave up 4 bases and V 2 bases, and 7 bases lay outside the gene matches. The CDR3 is CASSLLRGRVGANVLTF. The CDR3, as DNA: TGTGCCAGCAGCTTACTCAGGGGGCGGGTCGGGGCCAACGTCCTGACTTTC.

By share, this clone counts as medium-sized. Written as DNA, the CDR3 is TGTGCCAGCAGTGAATCAACAGGGGTAGTATACGAGCAGTACTTC. It specifies CASSESTGVVYEQYF. V gene TRBV6-1 combines with J gene TRBJ2-7; TRBD1 matches at 7 bases. The V gene end was trimmed by 2 bases and the J gene end by 4 bases; junction bases not matched to a gene: 8. CDR3 length equals 15 residues. Germline CDR1 and CDR2: MNHNS and SASEGT.

CDR3 in amino acids: CASSGIDRGYNSPLHF. In DNA form, the CDR3 reads TGTGCCAGCAGCGGGATCGACAGGGGCTACAATTCACCCCTCCACTTT. J is TRBJ1-6 and V is TRBV7-9; TRBD1 matches at 8 bases. This CDR3 spans 16 amino acids. The germline CDR1 and CDR2 sequences are SEHNR and FQNEAQ (reference sequence). V was pared by 5 bases and J by 7 bases, with 10 bases of the junction left unmatched.

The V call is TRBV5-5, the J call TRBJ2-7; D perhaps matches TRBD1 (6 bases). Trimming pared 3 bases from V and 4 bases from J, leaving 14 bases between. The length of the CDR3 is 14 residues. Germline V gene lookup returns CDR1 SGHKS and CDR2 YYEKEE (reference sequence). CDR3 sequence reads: CASSSTRRGYEQYF. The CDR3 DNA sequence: TGTGCCAGCAGCTCAACCCGCAGGGGTTACGAGCAGTACTTC. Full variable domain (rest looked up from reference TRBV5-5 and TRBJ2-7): DAGVTQSPTHLIKTRGQQVTLRCSPISGHKSVSWYQQVLGQGPQFIFQYYEKEERGRGNFPDRFSARQFPNYSSELNVNALLLGDSALYLCASSSTRRGYEQYFGPGTRLTVT.

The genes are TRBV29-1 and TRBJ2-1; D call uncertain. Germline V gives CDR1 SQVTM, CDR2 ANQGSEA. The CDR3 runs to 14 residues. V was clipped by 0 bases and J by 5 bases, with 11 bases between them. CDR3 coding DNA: TGCAGCGTTGAAGATCGGTTAGTAGACAATGAGCAGTTCTTC. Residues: CSVEDRLVDNEQFF.

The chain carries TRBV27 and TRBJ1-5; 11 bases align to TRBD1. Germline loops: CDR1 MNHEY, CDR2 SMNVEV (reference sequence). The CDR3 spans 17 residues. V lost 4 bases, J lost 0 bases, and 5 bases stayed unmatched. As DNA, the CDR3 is TGTGCCAGCAGTTCCGGGACAGGGGGGTATAGCAATCAGCCCCAGCATTTT. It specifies CASSSGTGGYSNQPQHF.

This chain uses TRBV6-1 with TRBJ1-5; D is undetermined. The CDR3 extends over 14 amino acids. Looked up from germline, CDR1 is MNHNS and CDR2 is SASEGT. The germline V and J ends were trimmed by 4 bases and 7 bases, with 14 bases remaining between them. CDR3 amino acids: CASSVNHEGQPQHF. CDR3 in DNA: TGTGCCAGCAGTGTCAACCACGAAGGGCAGCCCCAGCATTTT.

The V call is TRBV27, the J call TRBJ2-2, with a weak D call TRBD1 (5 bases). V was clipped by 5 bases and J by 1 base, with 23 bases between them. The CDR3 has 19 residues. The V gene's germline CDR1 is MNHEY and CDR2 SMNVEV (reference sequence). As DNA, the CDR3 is TGTGCCAGCAGTCTCTTCTCATCCTCGGACACCTGGAACACCGGGGAGCTGTTTTTT. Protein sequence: CASSLFSSSDTWNTGELFF.

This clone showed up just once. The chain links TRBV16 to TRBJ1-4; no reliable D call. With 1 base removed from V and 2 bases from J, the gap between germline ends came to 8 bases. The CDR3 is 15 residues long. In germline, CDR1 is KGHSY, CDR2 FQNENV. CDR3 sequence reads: CASSQLKVTNEKLFF. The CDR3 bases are TGTGCCAGCAGCCAATTGAAGGTCACTAATGAAAAACTGTTTTTT.

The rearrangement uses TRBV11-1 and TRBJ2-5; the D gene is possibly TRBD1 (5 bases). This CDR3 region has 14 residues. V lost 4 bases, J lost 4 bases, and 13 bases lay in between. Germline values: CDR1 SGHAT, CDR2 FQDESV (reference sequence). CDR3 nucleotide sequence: TGTGCCAGCAGCTCACAAAGAAGGGGAGAGACCCAGTACTTC. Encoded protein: CASSSQRRGETQYF.

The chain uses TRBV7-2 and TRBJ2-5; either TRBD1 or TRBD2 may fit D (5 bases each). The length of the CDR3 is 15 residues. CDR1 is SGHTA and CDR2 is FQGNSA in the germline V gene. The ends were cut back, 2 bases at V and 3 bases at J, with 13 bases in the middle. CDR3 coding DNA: TGTGCCAGCAGCTTATTCCGGGACGGGAAAGAGACCCAGTACTTC. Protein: CASSLFRDGKETQYF.

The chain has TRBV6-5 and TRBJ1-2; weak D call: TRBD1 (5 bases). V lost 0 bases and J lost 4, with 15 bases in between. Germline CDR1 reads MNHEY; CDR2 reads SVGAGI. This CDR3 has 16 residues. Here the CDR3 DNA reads TGTGCCAGCAGTTACTCGACGGGGGTTCTAGGCTATGGCTACACCTTC. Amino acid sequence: CASSYSTGVLGYGYTF.

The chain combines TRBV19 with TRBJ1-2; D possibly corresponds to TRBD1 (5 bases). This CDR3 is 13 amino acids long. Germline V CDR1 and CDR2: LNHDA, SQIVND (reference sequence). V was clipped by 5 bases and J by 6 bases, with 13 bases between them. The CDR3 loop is CASSPGGGDGYTF. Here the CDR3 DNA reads TGTGCCAGTAGTCCTGGGGGTGGAGATGGCTACACCTTC. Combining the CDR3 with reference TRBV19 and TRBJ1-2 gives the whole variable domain DGGITQSPKYLFRKEGQNVTLSCEQNLNHDAMYWYRQDPGQGLRLIYYSQIVNDFQKGDIAEGYSVSREKKESFPLTVTSAQKNPTAFYLCASSPGGGDGYTFGSGTRLTVV.

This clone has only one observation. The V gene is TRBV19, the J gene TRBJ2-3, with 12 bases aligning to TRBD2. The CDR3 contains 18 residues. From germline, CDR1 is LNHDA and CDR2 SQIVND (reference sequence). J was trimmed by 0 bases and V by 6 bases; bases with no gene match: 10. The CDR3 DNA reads TGTGCCAGTAGAAAATACACCGGGACTAGCGGGAGCACAGATACGCAGTATTTT. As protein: CASRKYTGTSGSTDTQYF.

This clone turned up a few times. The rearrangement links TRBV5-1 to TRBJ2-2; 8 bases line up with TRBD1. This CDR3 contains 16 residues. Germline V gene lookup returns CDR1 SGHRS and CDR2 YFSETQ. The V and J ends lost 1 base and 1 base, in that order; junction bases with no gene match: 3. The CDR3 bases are TGCGCCAGCAGCTTGTCAGGGGGCAGGAACACCGGGGAGCTGTTTTTT. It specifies CASSLSGGRNTGELFF.

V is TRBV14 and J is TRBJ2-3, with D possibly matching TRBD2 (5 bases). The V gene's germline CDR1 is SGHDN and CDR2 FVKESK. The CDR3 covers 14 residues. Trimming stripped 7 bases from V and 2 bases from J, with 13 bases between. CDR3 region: CASNRGQITDTQYF. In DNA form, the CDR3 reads TGTGCCAGCAACCGGGGTCAAATCACAGATACGCAGTATTTT.

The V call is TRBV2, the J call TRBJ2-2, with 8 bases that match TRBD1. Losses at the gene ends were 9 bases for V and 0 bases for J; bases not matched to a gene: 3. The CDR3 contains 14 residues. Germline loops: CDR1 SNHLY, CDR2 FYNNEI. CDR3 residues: CARGTGSNTGELFF. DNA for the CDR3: TGTGCCAGGGGGACAGGCTCGAACACCGGGGAGCTGTTTTTT. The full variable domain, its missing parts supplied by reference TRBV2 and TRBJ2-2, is EPEVTQTPSHQVTQMGQEVILRCVPISNHLYFYWYRQILGQKVEFLVSFYNNEISEKSEIFDDQFSVERPDGSNFTLKIRSTKLEDSAMYFCARGTGSNTGELFFGEGSRLTVL.

The CDR3 here is CATSRDRGSPLHF. CDR3 nucleotide sequence: TGTGCCACCAGCAGAGATCGGGGGTCACCCCTCCACTTT. The rearrangement links TRBV15 to TRBJ1-6; weak D call: TRBD1 (5 bases). The V end lost 0 bases, the J end lost 10 bases, and 7 bases lay between the germline ends. The CDR3 runs 13 residues. CDR1 and CDR2 from the germline V gene are LNHNV and YYDKDF (reference sequence).

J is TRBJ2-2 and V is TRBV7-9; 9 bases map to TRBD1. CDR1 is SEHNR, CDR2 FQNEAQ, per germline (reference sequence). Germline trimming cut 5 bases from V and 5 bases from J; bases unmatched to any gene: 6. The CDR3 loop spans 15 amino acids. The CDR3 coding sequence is TGTGCCAGCAGCCGGGACAGGGTAACGACCGGGGAGCTGTTTTTT. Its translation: CASSRDRVTTGELFF.

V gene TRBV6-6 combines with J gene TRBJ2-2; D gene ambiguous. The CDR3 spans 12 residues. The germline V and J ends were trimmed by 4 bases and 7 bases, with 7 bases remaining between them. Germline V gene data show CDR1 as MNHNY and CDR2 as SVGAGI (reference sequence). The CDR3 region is CASSSSNGELFF. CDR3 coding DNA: TGTGCCAGCAGTTCCTCGAACGGGGAGCTGTTTTTT.

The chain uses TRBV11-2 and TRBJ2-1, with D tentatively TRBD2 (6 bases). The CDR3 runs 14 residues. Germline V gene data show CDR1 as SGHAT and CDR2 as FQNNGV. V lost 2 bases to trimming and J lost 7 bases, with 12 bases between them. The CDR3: CASSLRGTSNEQFF. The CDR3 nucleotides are TGTGCCAGCAGCTTACGGGGGACTTCTAATGAGCAGTTCTTC. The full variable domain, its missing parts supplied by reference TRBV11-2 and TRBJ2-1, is EAGVAQSPRYKIIEKRQSVAFWCNPISGHATLYWYQQILGQGPKLLIQFQNNGVVDDSQLPKDRFSAERLKGVDSTLKIQPAKLEDSAVYLCASSLRGTSNEQFFGPGTRLTVL.

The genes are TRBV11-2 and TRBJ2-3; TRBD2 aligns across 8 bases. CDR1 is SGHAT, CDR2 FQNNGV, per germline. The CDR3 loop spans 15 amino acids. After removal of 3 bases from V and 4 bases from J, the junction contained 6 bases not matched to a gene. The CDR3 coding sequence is TGTGCCAGCAGCTTCGCCGGGACTAGATCAGATACGCAGTATTTT. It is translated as CASSFAGTRSDTQYF.

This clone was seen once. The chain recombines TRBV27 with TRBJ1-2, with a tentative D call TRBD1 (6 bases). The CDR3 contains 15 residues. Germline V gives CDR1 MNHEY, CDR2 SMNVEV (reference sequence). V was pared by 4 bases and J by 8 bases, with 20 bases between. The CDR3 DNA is TGTGCCAGCAGTTCGCACAGGGCAGGCGGAGGGGGCTACACCTTC. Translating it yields CASSSHRAGGGGYTF.